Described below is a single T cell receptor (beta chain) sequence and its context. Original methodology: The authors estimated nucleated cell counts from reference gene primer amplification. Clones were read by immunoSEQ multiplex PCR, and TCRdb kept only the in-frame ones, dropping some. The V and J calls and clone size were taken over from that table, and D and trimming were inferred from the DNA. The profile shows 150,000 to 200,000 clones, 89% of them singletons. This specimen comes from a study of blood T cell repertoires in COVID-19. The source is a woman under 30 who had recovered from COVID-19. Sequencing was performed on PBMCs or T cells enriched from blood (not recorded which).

CDR3 protein: CASSSNQISGREQYF. In nucleotides, the CDR3 is TGTGCCAGCAGCTCCAACCAAATTAGCGGGAGGGAGCAGTACTTC. The chain carries TRBV5-4 and TRBJ2-7; 10 bases align to TRBD2. Per germline, CDR1 SGHNT and CDR2 YYREEE (reference sequence). This CDR3 contains 15 residues. V was pared by 3 bases and J by 7 bases, with 10 bases of the junction left unmatched.